A selection of T cell receptor beta chains follows, all from one sample in a study of OX40 agonist ivuxolimab in advanced cancers. Sequenced by immunoSEQ multiplex PCR; TCRdb stores in-frame clones only, minus some. The sample carries about 60,000 clones, about 87% recorded once. The input for sequencing was CD4+ or CD8+ T cells sorted from blood, taken in a trial of the OX40 agonist ivuxolimab. The receptor source for this set is an adult with an advanced solid tumor such as melanoma, head and neck, liver or kidney cancer. Each CDR3 is given with its conserved first and last residue. A D gene is named only where the DNA matches it firmly. A clone size is listed for some rows: how often the clone was seen (once, few, many), or a class if it is expanded.

J,size,D,V,DNA,CDR3
TRBJ1-1,-,TRBD1,TRBV5-1,TGCGCCAGCTCAATACAGGGGGCTGTGAACACTGAAGCTTTCTTT,CASSIQGAVNTEAFF
TRBJ2-7,few,TRBD2,TRBV5-1,TGCGCCAGCAGCGTAGCGGGAGGGCCTTTCCACGAGCAGTACTTC,CASSVAGGPFHEQYF
TRBJ2-7,-,TRBD2,TRBV7-2,TGTGCCAGCAGCTCCCTAGCGGGGAGCTCCTACGAGCAGTACTTC,CASSSLAGSSYEQYF
TRBJ1-5,-,-,TRBV10-3,TGTGCCATCAGTGATGTGGGCAATCAGCCCCAGCATTTT,CAISDVGNQPQHF
TRBJ1-1,-,TRBD1,TRBV5-4,TGTGCCAGCAGCTTGGCCGGGACAGGGCCCACTGAAGCTTTCTTT,CASSLAGTGPTEAFF
TRBJ1-2,-,TRBD1,TRBV6-5,TGTGCCAGCAGTTACTCGAAGGACAGGGGTGTCGGCTACACCTTC,CASSYSKDRGVGYTF
TRBJ2-2,-,TRBD1,TRBV5-1,TGCGCCAGCGCGGGACAGGGGAATTCGGGTCCCGGGGAGCTGTTTTTT,CASAGQGNSGPGELFF
TRBJ2-7,-,-,TRBV6-5,TGTGCCAGCAGTTTAGGCGGAGCCGAGCAGTACTTC,CASSLGGAEQYF
TRBJ2-2,-,TRBD1,TRBV5-1,TGCGCCAGCAGCCCAGGGGGCACCGGGGAGCTGTTTTTT,CASSPGGTGELFF
TRBJ1-3,-,-,TRBV15,TGTGCCACCAGCAGAGATCGTGGGGGCGCGACTGGAAACACCATATATTTT,CATSRDRGGATGNTIYF
TRBJ2-7,-,-,TRBV6-6,TGTGCCAGCACCTCTACTGTCTACGAGCAGTACTTC,CASTSTVYEQYF
TRBJ1-1,-,-,TRBV6-1,TGTGCCAGCAGCGGCGTTAGGAACACTGAAGCTTTCTTT,CASSGVRNTEAFF
TRBJ1-1,-,-,TRBV11-2,TGTGCCAGCAGCACAAGATACACTGAAGCTTTCTTT,CASSTRYTEAFF
TRBJ1-6,-,-,TRBV4-1,TGCGCCAGCAGCCAAGATTTGGGGTCGCCCCTCCACTTT,CASSQDLGSPLHF
TRBJ2-1,-,-,TRBV9,TGTGCCAGCAGCGTAGAAACGGGTTACAATGAGCAGTTCTTC,CASSVETGYNEQFF
TRBJ2-2,-,-,TRBV2,TGTGCCAGCAGAACCAGCCAGATGAACCCGGGGGAGCTGTTTTTT,CASRTSQMNPGELFF
TRBJ2-1,-,-,TRBV7-2,TGTGCCAGCAGCTTAGCCCGCGGAGCGGAGCTCTACAATGAGCAGTTCTTC,CASSLARGAELYNEQFF
TRBJ1-3,once,-,TRBV28,TGTGCCAGCAGCTCGACTCCGCACTCTGGAAACACCATATATTTT,CASSSTPHSGNTIYF
TRBJ2-7,-,-,TRBV4-2,TGTGCCAGCAGCCAAGGAGGAGGGTTAAGCTCCTACGAGCAGTACTTC,CASSQGGGLSSYEQYF
TRBJ2-1,-,-,TRBV11-3,TGTGCCAGCAGCCCTGGGGGGCCTAAGAATGAGCAGTTCTTC,CASSPGGPKNEQFF
TRBJ1-1,-,-,TRBV6-5,TGTGCCAGCAGTTACACCGCCAGGCTGGATGAAGCTTTCTTT,CASSYTARLDEAFF
TRBJ2-1,-,-,TRBV7-2,TGTGCCAGCAGCTCAGGGTTGGGCCACAATGAGCAGTTCTTC,CASSSGLGHNEQFF
TRBJ2-3,-,TRBD2,TRBV5-4,TGTGCCAGCAGCCCTGGACTAGCGGGCACAGATACGCAGTATTTT,CASSPGLAGTDTQYF
TRBJ1-5,-,TRBD1,TRBV2,TGTGCCAGCAGCCGGACAGGGGATCAGCCCCAGCATTTT,CASSRTGDQPQHF
TRBJ2-7,few,TRBD1,TRBV6-5,TGTGCCAGCAGTCAAACCGGGACAGGGTTATCGTTC,CASSQTGTGLSF
TRBJ1-3,-,-,TRBV5-1,TGCGCCAGCAGAGATCCCGGAAACACCATATATTTT,CASRDPGNTIYF
TRBJ2-4,-,TRBD1,TRBV28,TGTGCCAGCGATCGACAGGGAGCCAAAAACATTCAGTACTTC,CASDRQGAKNIQYF
TRBJ1-2,-,-,TRBV11-2,TGTGCCAGCAGCTTACGGGGGGACCATGGCTACACCTTC,CASSLRGDHGYTF
TRBJ2-3,-,-,TRBV9,TGTGCCAGCAGCGTAGGGACACTTAGCACAGATACGCAGTATTTT,CASSVGTLSTDTQYF
TRBJ1-1,-,TRBD1,TRBV5-4,TGTGCCAGCAGCAGCACAGGGGGCACTGAAGCTTTCTTT,CASSSTGGTEAFF
TRBJ2-3,-,TRBD2,TRBV5-1,TGCGCCAGCATGGATCTAGCGGGCACAGATACGCAGTATTTT,CASMDLAGTDTQYF
TRBJ1-1,-,TRBD1,TRBV10-3,TGTGCCATCAGTGACCCCAGACAGGGGCTTGAAGCTTTCTTT,CAISDPRQGLEAFF
TRBJ1-2,-,-,TRBV5-5,TGTGCCAGCAGCCTTATGGACAGCCCTAACTATGGCTACACCTTC,CASSLMDSPNYGYTF
TRBJ1-6,-,-,TRBV5-6,TGTGCCAGCAGCTTGTTCGGGACCACAAATTCACCCCTCCACTTT,CASSLFGTTNSPLHF
TRBJ2-7,-,TRBD2,TRBV13,TGTGCCAGCAGCTCCGTGACTAGCAGGAACGAGCAGTACTTC,CASSSVTSRNEQYF
TRBJ1-1,-,-,TRBV7-8,TGTGCCAGCAGCCTCCGACAGGCTGAGAGGGCTGAAGCTTTCTTT,CASSLRQAERAEAFF
TRBJ2-1,-,TRBD2,TRBV5-1,TGCGCCAGCAGCCCCAGCGGGAGGGCCGTCAATGAGCAGTTCTTC,CASSPSGRAVNEQFF